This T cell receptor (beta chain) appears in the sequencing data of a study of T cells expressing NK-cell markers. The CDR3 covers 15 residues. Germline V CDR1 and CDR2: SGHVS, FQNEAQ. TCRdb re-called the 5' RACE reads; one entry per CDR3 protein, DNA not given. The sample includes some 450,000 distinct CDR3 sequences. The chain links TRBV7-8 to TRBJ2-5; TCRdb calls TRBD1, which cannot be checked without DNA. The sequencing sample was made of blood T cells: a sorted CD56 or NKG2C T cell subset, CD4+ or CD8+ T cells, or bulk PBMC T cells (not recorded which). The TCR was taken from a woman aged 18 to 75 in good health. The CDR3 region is CASSPAGQFSETQYF.